The T cell receptor beta chain under discussion was sequenced for a study of cytomegalovirus exposure and HLA in healthy donors. Study-wide results and caveats: Researchers catalogued approximately 170 TCR beta chains as cytomegalovirus-associated. According to an earlier analysis, most TCR beta V segments yielded productive rearrangements about 90% or about 30% of the time. CMV serostatus was the sole immune exposure data available.

The PCR employed 60 Vbeta primers together with 13 Jbeta primers. As handled by the study authors: Among the unique TCR beta chains that a later analysis counted, roughly 80 million in all, 10 million to 11 million were shared. Method: immunoSEQ multiplex PCR; TCRdb's copy keeps in-frame clones and lacks some. V, J and clone size derive from that table, while D and trimming were established from the DNA sequence. The sample holds fewer than 200,000 clones; roughly 80% are singletons and the top ten take approximately 2%. In the case of this clone: Its antigen is not identified.

V dropped 5 bases and J dropped 6; count of bases not matched to a gene: 6. Germline V gene data show CDR1 as LNHDA and CDR2 as SQIVND (reference sequence). CDR3 length: 15 amino acids. The V and J genes are TRBV19 and TRBJ2-1; 11 bases agree with TRBD2. The clonotype comes from a female donor in good health and CMV-seronegative. Sequenced: PBMCs. This chain's CDR3 is CASSVSGGAINEQFF. The CDR3 nucleotides are TGTGCCAGTAGTGTTAGCGGGGGGGCCATCAATGAGCAGTTCTTC. Variable domain in full (rest from reference TRBV19 and TRBJ2-1): DGGITQSPKYLFRKEGQNVTLSCEQNLNHDAMYWYRQDPGQGLRLIYYSQIVNDFQKGDIAEGYSVSREKKESFPLTVTSAQKNPTAFYLCASSVSGGAINEQFFGPGTRLTVL.